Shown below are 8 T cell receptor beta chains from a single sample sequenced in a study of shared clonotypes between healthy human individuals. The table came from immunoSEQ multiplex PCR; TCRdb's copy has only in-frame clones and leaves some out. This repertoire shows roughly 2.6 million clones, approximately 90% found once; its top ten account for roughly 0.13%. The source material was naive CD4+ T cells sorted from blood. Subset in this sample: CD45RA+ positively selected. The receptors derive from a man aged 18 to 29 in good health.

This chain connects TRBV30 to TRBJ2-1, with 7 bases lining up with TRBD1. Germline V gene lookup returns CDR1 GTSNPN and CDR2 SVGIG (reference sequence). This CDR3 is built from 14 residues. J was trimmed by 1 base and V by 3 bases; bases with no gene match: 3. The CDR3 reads CAWRGGRSYNEQFF. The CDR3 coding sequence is TGTGCCTGGAGAGGGGGCAGATCCTACAATGAGCAGTTCTTC.

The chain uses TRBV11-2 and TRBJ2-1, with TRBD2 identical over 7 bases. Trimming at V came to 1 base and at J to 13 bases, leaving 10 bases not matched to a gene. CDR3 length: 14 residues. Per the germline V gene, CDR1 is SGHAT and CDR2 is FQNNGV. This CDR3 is CASSLGVAGELQFF. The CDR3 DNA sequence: TGTGCCAGCAGCTTAGGGGTAGCGGGTGAGCTCCAGTTCTTC.

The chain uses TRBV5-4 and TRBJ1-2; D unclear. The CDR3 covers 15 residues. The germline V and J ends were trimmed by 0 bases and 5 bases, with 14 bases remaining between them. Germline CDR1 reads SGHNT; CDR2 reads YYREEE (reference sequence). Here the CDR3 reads CASSLVAAGDYGYTF. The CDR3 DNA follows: TGTGCCAGCAGCTTGGTCGCGGCTGGGGATTATGGCTACACCTTC.

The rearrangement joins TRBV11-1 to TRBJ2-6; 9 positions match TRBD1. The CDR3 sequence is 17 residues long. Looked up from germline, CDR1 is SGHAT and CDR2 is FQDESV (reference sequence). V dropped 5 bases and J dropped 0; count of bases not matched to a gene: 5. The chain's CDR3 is CASSPRDRASGANVLTF. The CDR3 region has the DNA TGTGCCAGCAGCCCTCGGGACAGGGCCTCTGGGGCCAACGTCCTGACTTTC.

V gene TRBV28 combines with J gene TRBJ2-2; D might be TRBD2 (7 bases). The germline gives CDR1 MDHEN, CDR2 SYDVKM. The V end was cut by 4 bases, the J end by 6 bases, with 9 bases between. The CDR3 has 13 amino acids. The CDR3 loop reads CASSWGGSGELFF. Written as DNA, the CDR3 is TGTGCCAGCAGTTGGGGGGGCTCCGGGGAGCTGTTTTTT.

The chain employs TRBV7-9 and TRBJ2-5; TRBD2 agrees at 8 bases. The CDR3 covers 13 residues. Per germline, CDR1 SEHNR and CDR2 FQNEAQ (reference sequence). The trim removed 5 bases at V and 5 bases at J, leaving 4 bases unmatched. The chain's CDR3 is CASSPGLVETQYF. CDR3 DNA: TGTGCCAGCAGCCCGGGACTAGTGGAGACCCAGTACTTC.

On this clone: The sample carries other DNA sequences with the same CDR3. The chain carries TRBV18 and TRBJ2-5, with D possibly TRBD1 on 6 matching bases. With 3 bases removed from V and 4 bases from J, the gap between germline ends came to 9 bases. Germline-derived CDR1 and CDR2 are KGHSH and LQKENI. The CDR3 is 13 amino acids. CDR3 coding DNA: TGTGCCAGCTCACCGCCCAGGGGAGAGACCCAGTACTTC. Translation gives CASSPPRGETQYF.

The CDR3 here is CASSTPGQNTEAFF. The CDR3 region has the DNA TGTGCCAGCAGTACTCCGGGACAGAACACTGAAGCTTTCTTT. This chain uses TRBV27 with TRBJ1-1; TRBD1 might be the D (6 bases). Germline-derived CDR1 and CDR2 are MNHEY and SMNVEV (reference sequence). V was cut by 5 bases and J by 1 base, with 11 bases left in between. CDR3 length equals 14 residues.